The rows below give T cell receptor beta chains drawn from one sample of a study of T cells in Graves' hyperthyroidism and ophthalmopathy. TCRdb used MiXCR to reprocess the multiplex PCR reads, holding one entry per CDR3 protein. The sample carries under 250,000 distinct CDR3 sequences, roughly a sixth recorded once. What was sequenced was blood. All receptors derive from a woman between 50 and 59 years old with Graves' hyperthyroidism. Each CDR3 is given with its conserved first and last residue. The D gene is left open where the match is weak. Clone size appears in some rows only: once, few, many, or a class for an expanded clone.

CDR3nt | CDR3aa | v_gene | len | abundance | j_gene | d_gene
TGTGCCAGCAGCCAAGACAGGGAAAACATTCAGTACTTC | CASSQDRENIQYF | TRBV11-2 | 13 | few | TRBJ2-4 | TRBD1
TGCAGCGTTGAACGGAGTTCAGAGAATGAAAAACTGTTTTTT | CSVERSSENEKLFF | TRBV29-1 | 14 | many | TRBJ1-4 | NA
TGCGCCAGCAGCCACTCAGCGGGAGCCCACGAGCAGTACTTC | CASSHSAGAHEQYF | TRBV4-1 | 14 | many | TRBJ2-7 | TRBD2
TGTGCCAGCAGCTTGGCGAGGGTTACAGATACGCAGTATTTT | CASSLARVTDTQYF | TRBV5-6 | 14 | few | TRBJ2-3 | NA
TGTGCCAGCAGCTACACGCTAGCGGGAACCTACGAGCAGTACTTC | CASSYTLAGTYEQYF | TRBV7-2 | 15 | many | TRBJ2-7 | TRBD2
TGCGCCAGCAGCGGGGGGGGCCTGGGCAGCTCCTACGAGCAGTACTTC | CASSGGGLGSSYEQYF | TRBV5-1 | 16 | many | TRBJ2-7 | NA
TGTGCCAGCAGCGCTTCTTGGGTGAGGGGGGGCACAGATACGCAGTATTTT | CASSASWVRGGTDTQYF | TRBV2 | 17 | NA | TRBJ2-3 | NA
TGTGCCAGCAGCTTAAATCGGGACAGGGCTGCCGCCGGGGAGCTGTTTTTT | CASSLNRDRAAAGELFF | TRBV7-3 | 17 | many | TRBJ2-2 | TRBD1
TGTGCCAGCAGTTCGACACAGGGTGACCAGCCCCAGCATTTT | CASSSTQGDQPQHF | TRBV28 | 14 | NA | TRBJ1-5 | NA
TGTGCCAGCTCACCACCGGGGATTTTGACAGAGAGCTCCTACAATGAGCAGTTCTTC | CASSPPGILTESSYNEQFF | TRBV18 | 19 | NA | TRBJ2-1 | NA
TGTGCCAGCACATTTCGGGGGGGAGATACGCAGTATTTT | CASTFRGGDTQYF | TRBV12-3/TRBV12-4 | 13 | NA | TRBJ2-3 | TRBD2
TGTGGGGGGACAGCTTTAGATCGCGATGGCTACACCTTC | CGGTALDRDGYTF | TRBV7-9 | 13 | many | TRBJ1-2 | TRBD1
TGTGCCAGCTCATCGAGTCGGGGGAACACCGGGGAGCTGTTTTTT | CASSSSRGNTGELFF | TRBV18 | 15 | NA | TRBJ2-2 | NA
TGTGCCAGCACCCCGATTGGGTCCTACAATGAGCAGTTCTTC | CASTPIGSYNEQFF | TRBV11-2 | 14 | many | TRBJ2-1 | NA
TGTGCCAGCAAACCGGAAAGGGGCTCCTACAATGAGCAGTTCTTC | CASKPERGSYNEQFF | TRBV7-9 | 15 | few | TRBJ2-1 | NA
TGCGCCAGCAGCCAGCAGGGGACGCAGTATTTT | CASSQQGTQYF | TRBV4-1 | 11 | NA | TRBJ2-3 | NA
TGCAGCGTTGATCCTTGGGGGACGAACACTGAAGCTTTCTTT | CSVDPWGTNTEAFF | TRBV29-1 | 14 | NA | TRBJ1-1 | NA
TGCAGTGCTAGACCCGATCAGGACGCCCTCTACGAGCAGTACTTC | CSARPDQDALYEQYF | TRBV20-1 | 15 | many | TRBJ2-7 | NA
TGCGCCAGCAGTGCCGGGACAAACTATGGCTACACCTTC | CASSAGTNYGYTF | TRBV10-1 | 13 | NA | TRBJ1-2 | NA
TGTGCCTTGGGACTAGCGCTTTACAATGAGCAGTTCTTC | CALGLALYNEQFF | TRBV30 | 13 | few | TRBJ2-1 | TRBD2
TGTGCCAGCAGCCAGGGGGGAAACGCCAAAAACATTCAGTACTTC | CASSQGGNAKNIQYF | TRBV4-2 | 15 | once | TRBJ2-4 | NA
TGTGCCAGCAGCTTAGAAGGCAAAAACATTCAGTACTTC | CASSLEGKNIQYF | TRBV13 | 13 | NA | TRBJ2-4 | NA
TGTGCCAGTACCCAGTCGTACAATGAGCAGTTCTTC | CASTQSYNEQFF | TRBV19 | 12 | few | TRBJ2-1 | NA
TGTGCCAGCAGCATGACAGTAGGAGGTAGGAATGAGCAGTTCTTC | CASSMTVGGRNEQFF | TRBV5-4 | 15 | few | TRBJ2-1 | NA
TGTGCCAGTAGTAAAAATTCAGGGACCTTGGGAGAAGCTTTCTTT | CASSKNSGTLGEAFF | TRBV19 | 15 | many | TRBJ1-1 | NA
TGCAGTCCGGGACAGTCATACTACGAGCAGTACTTC | CSPGQSYYEQYF | TRBV20-1 | 12 | many | TRBJ2-7 | TRBD1
TGTGCCAGCACGTCACAGGGTTCTAGCACAGATACGCAGTATTTT | CASTSQGSSTDTQYF | TRBV11-1 | 15 | many | TRBJ2-3 | NA
TGTGCCTGGAGTACGGGACTAGCGGGTGAGCAGTTCTTC | CAWSTGLAGEQFF | TRBV30 | 13 | many | TRBJ2-1 | TRBD2
TGTGCCAGCAGCTCGTCGTATGGGGCCAACGTCCTGACTTTC | CASSSSYGANVLTF | TRBV7-3 | 14 | few | TRBJ2-6 | NA
TGCGCCAGCAGCTTACAGGGTACTGGAAACACCATATATTTT | CASSLQGTGNTIYF | TRBV5-1 | 14 | NA | TRBJ1-3 | NA
TGTGCCAGCAGTTTCCCCGGGCCCTTAAATGAAGCTTTCTTT | CASSFPGPLNEAFF | TRBV12-3/TRBV12-4 | 14 | NA | TRBJ1-1 | NA
TGTGCCAGCAGCCGGACAGGGGCTCACGAGCAGTACTTC | CASSRTGAHEQYF | TRBV27 | 13 | many | TRBJ2-7 | TRBD1
TGTGCCAGCAGTTTACAGCGGGCCGCCAGCCGTTCACCCCTCCACTTT | CASSLQRAASRSPLHF | TRBV28 | 16 | many | TRBJ1-6 | NA
TGCGCCAGCAGCTTAAACAGGGCCTCCTACAATGAGCAGTTCTTC | CASSLNRASYNEQFF | TRBV5-1 | 15 | many | TRBJ2-1 | NA
TGCAGTGCTAGACCGGGTCCCGTTAGCTACGAGCAGTACTTC | CSARPGPVSYEQYF | TRBV20-1 | 14 | NA | TRBJ2-7 | NA
TGTGCCAGCAGTGAACCTCCCTGGGGGGGCTACGAGCAGTACTTC | CASSEPPWGGYEQYF | TRBV2 | 15 | many | TRBJ2-7 | TRBD2
TGTGCCAGCAGTAACCCCGGACGGGTCTACGAGCAGTACTTC | CASSNPGRVYEQYF | TRBV28 | 14 | many | TRBJ2-7 | NA
TGTGCCAGCAGGGCTATCTCTGGGGCCAACGTCCTGACTTTC | CASRAISGANVLTF | TRBV2 | 14 | many | TRBJ2-6 | NA
TGCAGTGCTAGAGATGCGAATTCCCCCTACAATGAGCAGTTCTTC | CSARDANSPYNEQFF | TRBV20-1 | 15 | many | TRBJ2-1 | NA
TGTGCCAGTACCCAACGATGGAGGGTGACAGGGCCGGGGGTATATGGCTACACCTTC | CASTQRWRVTGPGVYGYTF | TRBV19 | 19 | many | TRBJ1-2 | TRBD1
TGTGCTAGTGGTTTGGTACCGGGACCCCTCCACTTT | CASGLVPGPLHF | TRBV12-5 | 12 | NA | TRBJ1-6 | NA